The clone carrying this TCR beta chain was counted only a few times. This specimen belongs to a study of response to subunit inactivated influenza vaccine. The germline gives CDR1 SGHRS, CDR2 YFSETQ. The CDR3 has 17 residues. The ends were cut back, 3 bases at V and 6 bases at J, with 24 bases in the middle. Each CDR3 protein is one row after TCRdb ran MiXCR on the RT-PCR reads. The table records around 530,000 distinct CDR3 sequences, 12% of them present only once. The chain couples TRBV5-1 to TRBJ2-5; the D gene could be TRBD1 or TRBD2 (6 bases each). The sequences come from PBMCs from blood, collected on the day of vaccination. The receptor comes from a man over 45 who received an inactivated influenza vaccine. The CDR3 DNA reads TGCGCCAGCAGCTCGGAGGGGTCGCCAACAGGGTTACAGACCCAGTACTTC. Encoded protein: CASSSEGSPTGLQTQYF.